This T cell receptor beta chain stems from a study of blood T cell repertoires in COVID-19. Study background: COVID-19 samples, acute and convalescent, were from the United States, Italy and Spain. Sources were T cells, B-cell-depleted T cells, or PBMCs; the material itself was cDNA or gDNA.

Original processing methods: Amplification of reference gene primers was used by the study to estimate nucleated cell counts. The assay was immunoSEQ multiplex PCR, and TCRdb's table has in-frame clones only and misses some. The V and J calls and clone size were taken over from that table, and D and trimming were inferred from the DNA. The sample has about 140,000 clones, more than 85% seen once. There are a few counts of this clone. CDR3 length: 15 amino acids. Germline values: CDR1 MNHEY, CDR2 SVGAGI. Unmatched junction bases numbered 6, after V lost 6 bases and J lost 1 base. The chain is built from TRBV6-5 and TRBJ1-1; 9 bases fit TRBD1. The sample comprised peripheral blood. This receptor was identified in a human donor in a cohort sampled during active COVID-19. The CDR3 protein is CASRGQGLRNTEAFF. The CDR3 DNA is TGTGCCAGCAGAGGACAGGGGCTGAGGAACACTGAAGCTTTCTTT.